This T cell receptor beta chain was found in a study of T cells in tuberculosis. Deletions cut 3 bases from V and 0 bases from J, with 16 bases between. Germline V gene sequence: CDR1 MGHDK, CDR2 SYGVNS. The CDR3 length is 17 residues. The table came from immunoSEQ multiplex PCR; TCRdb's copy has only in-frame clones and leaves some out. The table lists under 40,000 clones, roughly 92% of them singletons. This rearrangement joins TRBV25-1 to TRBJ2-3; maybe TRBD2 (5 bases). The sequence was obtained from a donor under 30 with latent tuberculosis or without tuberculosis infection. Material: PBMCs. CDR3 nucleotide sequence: TGTGCCAGCAGTGATAAAAGCCAGCGGACTAGCACAGATACGCAGTATTTT. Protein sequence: CASSDKSQRTSTDTQYF.